This T cell receptor (beta chain) is drawn from a study of PD-1 blockade in classical Hodgkin lymphoma (dated by TCRdb to the early 2020s). A note on the overall study: Nivolumab dosing was 3 mg/kg intravenously every 2 weeks, continuing until either disease progression or unacceptable toxicity. The study used TCR beta sequencing and CyTOF to define a peripheral blood immune signature of response to PD-1 blockade in classical Hodgkin lymphoma.

Genomic DNA was isolated using the Qiagen DNeasy kit from unsorted PBMCs as well as from negatively selected CD4+ and CD8+ fractions. TCR beta CDR3 regions were subjected to amplification by immunoSEQ multiplex PCR with primers that anneal to V and J segments. A synthetic immune receptor repertoire was used to minimize amplification bias, and remaining bias was computationally removed after sequencing. Regarding the original processing steps: Repertoire diversity was quantified as the Shannon entropy index using custom Python scripts. Unsorted, CD4+ and CD8+ repertoires were examined separately, except in combined analyses, for which CD4+ and CD8+ sequences were merged in silico. A clone was considered expanded if an increase in frequency of at least 2-fold after treatment relative to C1D1 was found, and a pseudocount of 0.5 was applied to clones undetected at baseline. Singleton clones were defined as clones with 0 or 1 copy at C1D1, and non-singleton clones were defined as clones with 2 or more copies. By matching protein sequences in sorted samples from the same patient, clones expanded in unsorted samples were annotated as CD4+, CD8+ or unknown. Wilcoxon tests on paired samples were used to test changes in diversity from C1D1 to C4D1. This immuneACCESS table, as held by TCRdb, lists in-frame sequences with V and J called but not all clones. Of the missing ones, under half trace to an unresolved V gene in checked studies; the others have no known cause. V and J calls and clone size are given by that table; D and trimming were obtained from the DNA. The sample profile shows about 15,000 clones; roughly 80% of them were found once. 1% of the sample belongs to the ten largest clones.

The sample holds one count of this clone. Its cognate antigen has yet to be identified. Base qualities are not at hand, and no much larger clone is one base apart. The CDR3 sequence holds 12 residues, the cysteine and phenylalanine included. The DNA shown is the 36-base CDR3, in frame from base 1. V loses 7 bases, J loses 7 bases, and the germline ends lie 14 bases apart. Reading the germline V gene (reference sequence) gives CDR1 SEHNR and CDR2 FQNEAQ. What the time point label conveys for this sample: cycle 1 day 1 (C1D1), immediately before nivolumab initiation. Every trial patient had relapsed after autologous stem cell transplantation, and cohorts A, B and C differed in prior brentuximab vedotin exposure. Magnetic negative selection with a Miltenyi CD4+ T cell isolation kit was used to purify CD4+ T cells from thawed PBMCs. The trial cohort comprised approximately 55 patients with relapsed/refractory classical Hodgkin lymphoma whose best overall responses were complete response, partial response or progressive disease. Single-agent nivolumab was administered to trial patients in the multi-cohort phase II CheckMate 205 trial. Best overall response was determined by an independent review committee according to the 2007 International Working Group response criteria. Trial PBMCs were collected just before the start of nivolumab (C1D1) and during therapy at cycle 2 day 1 and cycle 4 day 1. Peripheral blood was collected in 8 mL Vacutainer Cell Preparation Tubes, from which PBMCs were isolated by centrifugation and then cryopreserved. Purified CD4+ and CD8+ fractions were prepared only for cases where an additional PBMC sample was available. On LS columns in a quadroMACS separator, the magnetically labelled cells were depleted, and the flow-through was collected as the purified fraction.

What the work shows at the level of the full study, not this receptor alone: Trial patients achieving complete response had baseline diversity similar to newly diagnosed patients, whereas partial responders and progressors had significantly lower diversity. By C4D1, a significant rise was seen in CD4+ TCR diversity but not in CD8+ TCR diversity (p=0.0027 vs p=0.16), and the rise was most apparent among complete responders (p=0.02). Baseline TCR diversity was reported as lower in newly diagnosed patients than in healthy donors, and lower still in relapsed/refractory patients. The study was restricted to a single clinical trial cohort, and the causes of repertoire differences, possibly disease activity or prior therapy, were left undefined. Diversity was lower in patients who began nivolumab less than 1 year after ASCT, so these patients were left out of later analyses to avoid confounding by immune reconstitution.

This chain is built from TRBV7-9 and TRBJ2-7; TRBD2 is perhaps the D gene, given 5 matching bases. The sequence was obtained from a human donor with classical Hodgkin lymphoma. The material was CD4+ T cells from blood, obtained at baseline. The DNA reads as follows: TGTGCCAGCACCCTGGAGGTCGGGGAGCAGTACTTC. This yields the protein CASTLEVGEQYF. Reference TRBV7-9 and TRBJ2-7 genes cover what lies past the CDR3, so the full variable domain is DTGVSQNPRHKITKRGQNVTFRCDPISEHNRLYWYRQTLGQGPEFLTYFQNEAQLEKSRLLSDRFSAERPKGSFSTLEIQRTEQGDSAMYLCASTLEVGEQYFGPGTRLTVT.